This T cell receptor beta chain emerged from a study of T cells in localized non-small cell lung cancer. Findings and limits, study-wide: It remains possible that heterogeneity exists, since only one tumor region was sequenced.

A remark on this clone: The antigen is undetermined.

Data came from immunoSEQ multiplex PCR; TCRdb stores just in-frame clones and leaves some out. The profile shows 35,000 to 50,000 clones, around 87% of them singletons. This clonotype originated in a man aged 35-69 years with stage I lung adenocarcinoma. Sequenced here: peripheral blood, sampled before any cancer treatment.

CDR3 in DNA: TGCGCCAGCAGCTTGGGGAAGGAGACCCAGTACTTC. It yields the protein CASSLGKETQYF. The J gene is TRBJ2-5, the V gene TRBV5-1; D ambiguous. This CDR3 is built from 12 residues. V lost 0 bases, J lost 5 bases, and 5 bases lay in between. CDR1 is SGHRS and CDR2 is YFSETQ in the germline V gene.